This T cell receptor (beta chain) is from a study of blood T cell repertoires in COVID-19. TCRdb keeps only in-frame clones here, not all; method: immunoSEQ multiplex PCR. The sample lists around 150,000 clones, approximately 82% seen once, with about 24% in the top ten. The germline gives CDR1 MGHRA, CDR2 YSYEKL. The V segment lost 1 base and the J segment 7 bases; nucleotides outside the gene matches: 12. There are 16 residues in the CDR3. Material for sequencing was peripheral blood. The sequence was collected from a woman aged 80 or over with acute or convalescent COVID-19. The J gene is TRBJ1-1, the V gene TRBV4-1; 7 bases agree with TRBD1. CDR3 bases: TGCGCCAGCAGCCAAGTAGCCCACAGGGGAGTGGATGAAGCTTTCTTT. Translation: CASSQVAHRGVDEAFF.